This note documents a single TCR beta chain sequence. Its binding antigen is unknown. There are no base qualities to consult, and no much larger clone falls within one base. The CDR3 regions of human TCRbeta chains were analyzed by immunosequencing. In the original analysis: Repertoire TCRs were matched against a reference library of SARS-CoV-2-specific TCRs generated with the MIRA antigen-specificity platform. Breadth was defined as the fraction of unique TCRs that were SARS-CoV-2-associated, and depth was defined as the fraction of total T cells that were SARS-CoV-2-associated. Using the MIRA data, each spike-specific TCR was mapped to the spike region that the TCR reacts to and placed in a CD4 or CD8 class. Log10-transformed breadth and depth values were compared by one-way ANOVA with Sidak's multiple comparisons tests. The clones in this table, taken by TCRdb from immuneACCESS, are in-frame only. Not every clone is retained; where verified, under half of the shortfall comes from an unresolved V gene, and the cause of the rest is unknown. The V and J calls and clone size were taken over from that table, and D and trimming were inferred from the DNA. This sample lists 250,000 to 300,000 clones; around 92% were detected once. Clones ranked in the top ten supply less than 0.6% of the sample.

This record comes from a study of T cell responses to AZD1222 COVID-19 vaccine (dated by TCRdb to the early 2020s). The study in broad terms: A total of about 240 trial participants underwent TCR sequencing, of whom 200 to 220 received two doses of AZD1222 and about 26 received two doses of the MenACWY control vaccine. Trial participants were enrolled by age into 18-55, 56-69 and 70-plus year subgroups, with about 150, 28 and 57 TCR-sequenced participants respectively. Broad study findings and their caveats: Reportedly, almost half of the unique spike-specific TCRs recognized epitopes lying outside the regions that are mutated in the B.1.351 and B.1.1.7 variants. Vaccine-associated CD4 TCRs spanned the whole spike protein, with dominant responses in regions 160-218 and 743-854. After two AZD1222 doses, spike-specific TCR breadth and depth were significantly higher than at day 0 and than in MenACWY recipients. Conclusions about previously exposed vaccinees were limited because only six AZD1222 recipients were SARS-CoV-2 seropositive at baseline. Because no samples from the day 14 peak response were available, repertoires could be characterized only after the peak T cell response. Participants were mostly white British and included more females than males, and it was suggested by the authors that clonal diversity may have been underestimated. In the small 56-69-year group, the increase in depth fell short of significance, most likely because of low power.

The sample's time point label, in plain terms: about 28 days (+/-7) after the second vaccine dose. AZD1222 recipients with second doses at about 4 weeks or about 12 weeks were pooled, because spike-specific TCR depth and breadth did not differ between schedules. Vaccinee samples came from UK trials COV001 and COV002, including a single-blind randomized controlled phase 2/3 trial of AZD1222 (ChAdOx1 nCoV-19) in healthy adults. Trial participant PBMC samples were collected at day 0 and day 28 after the second dose for TCRbeta chain sequencing. V sheds 5 bases and J sheds 4 bases, leaving 12 bases between their ends. From the cysteine up to the phenylalanine, the CDR3 has a length of 14 residues. The only DNA kept is the CDR3, 42 bases in frame from the first base. CDR1 and CDR2 are read off the germline V gene (reference sequence) as LNHDA and SQIVND.

Here the sequenced sample was peripheral blood, taken 28 days after the second AZD1222 dose. The TCR was taken from an adult who received the AZD1222 COVID-19 vaccine. The rearranged segments are TRBV19 and TRBJ1-5; no D gene is confidently identified. DNA sequence: TGTGCCAGTAGTTCGGACTGGAAAAATCAGCCCCAGCATTTT. Translation gives CASSSDWKNQPQHF.